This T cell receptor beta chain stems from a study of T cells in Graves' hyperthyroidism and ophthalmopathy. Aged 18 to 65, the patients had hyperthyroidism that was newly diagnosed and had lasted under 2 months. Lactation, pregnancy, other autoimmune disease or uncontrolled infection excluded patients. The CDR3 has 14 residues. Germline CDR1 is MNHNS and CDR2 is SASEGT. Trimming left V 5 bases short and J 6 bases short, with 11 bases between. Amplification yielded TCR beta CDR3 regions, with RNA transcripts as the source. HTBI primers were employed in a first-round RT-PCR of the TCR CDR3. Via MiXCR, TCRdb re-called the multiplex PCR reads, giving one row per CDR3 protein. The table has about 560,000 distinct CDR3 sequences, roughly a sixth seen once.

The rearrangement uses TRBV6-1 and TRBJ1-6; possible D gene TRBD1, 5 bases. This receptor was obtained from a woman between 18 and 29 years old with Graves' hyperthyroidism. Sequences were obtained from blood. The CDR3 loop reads CASSTTAINSPLHF. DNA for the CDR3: TGTGCCAGCAGTACGACAGCAATTAATTCACCCCTCCACTTT.